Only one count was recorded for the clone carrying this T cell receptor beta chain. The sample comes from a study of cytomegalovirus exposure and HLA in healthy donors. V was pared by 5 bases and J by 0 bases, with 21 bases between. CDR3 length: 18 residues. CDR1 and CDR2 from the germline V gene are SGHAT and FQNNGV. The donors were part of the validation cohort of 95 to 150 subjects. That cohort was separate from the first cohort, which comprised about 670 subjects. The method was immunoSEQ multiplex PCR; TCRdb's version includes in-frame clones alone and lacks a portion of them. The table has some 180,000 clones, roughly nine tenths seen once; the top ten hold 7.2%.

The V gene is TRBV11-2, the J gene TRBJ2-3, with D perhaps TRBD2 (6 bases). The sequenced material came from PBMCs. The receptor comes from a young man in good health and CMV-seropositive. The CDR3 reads CASSPGLRSGGSTDTQYF. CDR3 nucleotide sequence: TGTGCCAGCAGCCCCGGACTTCGTAGCGGAGGGAGCACAGATACGCAGTATTTT.